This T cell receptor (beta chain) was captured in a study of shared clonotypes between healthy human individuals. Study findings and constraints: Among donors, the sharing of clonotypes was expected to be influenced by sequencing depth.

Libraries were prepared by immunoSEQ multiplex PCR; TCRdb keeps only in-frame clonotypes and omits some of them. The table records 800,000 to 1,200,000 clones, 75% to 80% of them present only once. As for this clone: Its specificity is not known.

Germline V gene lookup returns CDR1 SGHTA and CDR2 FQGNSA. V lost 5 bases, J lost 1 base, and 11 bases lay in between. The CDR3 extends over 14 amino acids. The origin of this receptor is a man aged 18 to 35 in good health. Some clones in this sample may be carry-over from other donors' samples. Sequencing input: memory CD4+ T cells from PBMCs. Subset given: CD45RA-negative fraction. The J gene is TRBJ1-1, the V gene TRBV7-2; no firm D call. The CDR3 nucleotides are TGTGCCAGCAGCCAAAATCGGGAGAACACTGAAGCTTTCTTT. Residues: CASSQNRENTEAFF. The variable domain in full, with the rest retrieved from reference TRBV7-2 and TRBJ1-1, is GAGVSQSPSNKVTEKGKDVELRCDPISGHTALYWYRQSLGQGLEFLIYFQGNSAPDKSGLPSDRFSAERTGGSVSTLTIQRTQQEDSAVYLCASSQNRENTEAFFGQGTRLTVV.